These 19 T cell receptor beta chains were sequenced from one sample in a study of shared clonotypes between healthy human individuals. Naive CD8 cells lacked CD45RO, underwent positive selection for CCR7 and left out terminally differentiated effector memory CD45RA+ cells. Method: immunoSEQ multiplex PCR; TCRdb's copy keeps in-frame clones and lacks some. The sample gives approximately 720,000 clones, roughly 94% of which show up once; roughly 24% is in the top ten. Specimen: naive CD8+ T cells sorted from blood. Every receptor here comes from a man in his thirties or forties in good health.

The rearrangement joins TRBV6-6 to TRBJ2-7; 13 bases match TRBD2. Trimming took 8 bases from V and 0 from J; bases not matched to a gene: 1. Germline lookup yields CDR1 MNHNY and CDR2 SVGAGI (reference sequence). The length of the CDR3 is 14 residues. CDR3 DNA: TGTGCCAGCGGGACTAGCGGGGCCTCCTACGAGCAGTACTTC. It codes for CASGTSGASYEQYF.

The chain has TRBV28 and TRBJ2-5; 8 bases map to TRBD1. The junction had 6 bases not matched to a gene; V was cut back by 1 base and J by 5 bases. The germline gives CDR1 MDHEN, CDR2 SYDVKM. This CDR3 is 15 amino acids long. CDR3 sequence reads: CASSLLGTGGETQYF. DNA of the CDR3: TGTGCCAGCAGTTTATTGGGGACAGGAGGGGAGACCCAGTACTTC. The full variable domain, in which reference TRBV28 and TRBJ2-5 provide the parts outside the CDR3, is DVKVTQSSRYLVKRTGEKVFLECVQDMDHENMFWYRQDPGLGLRLIYFSYDVKMKEKGDIPEGYSVSREKKERFSLILESASTNQTSMYLCASSLLGTGGETQYFGPGTRLLVL.

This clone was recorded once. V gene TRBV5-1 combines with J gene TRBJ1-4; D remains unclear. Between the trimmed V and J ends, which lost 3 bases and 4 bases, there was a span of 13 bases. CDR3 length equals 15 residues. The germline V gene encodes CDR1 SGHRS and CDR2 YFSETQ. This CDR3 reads CASSSVGDRNEKLFF. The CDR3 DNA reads TGCGCCAGCAGCTCCGTCGGGGATCGTAATGAAAAACTGTTTTTT.

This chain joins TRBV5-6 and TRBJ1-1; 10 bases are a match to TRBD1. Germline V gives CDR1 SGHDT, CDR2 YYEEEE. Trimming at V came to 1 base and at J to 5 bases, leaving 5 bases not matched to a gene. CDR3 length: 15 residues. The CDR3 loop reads CASSLWDRGLTEAFF. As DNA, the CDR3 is TGTGCCAGCAGCTTGTGGGACAGGGGATTGACTGAAGCTTTCTTT.

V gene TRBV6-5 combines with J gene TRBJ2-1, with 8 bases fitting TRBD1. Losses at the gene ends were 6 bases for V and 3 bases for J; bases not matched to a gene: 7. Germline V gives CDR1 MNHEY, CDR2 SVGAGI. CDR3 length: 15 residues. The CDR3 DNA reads TGTGCCAGCAGGAACGGACAGGGATTCTACAATGAGCAGTTCTTC. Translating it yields CASRNGQGFYNEQFF.

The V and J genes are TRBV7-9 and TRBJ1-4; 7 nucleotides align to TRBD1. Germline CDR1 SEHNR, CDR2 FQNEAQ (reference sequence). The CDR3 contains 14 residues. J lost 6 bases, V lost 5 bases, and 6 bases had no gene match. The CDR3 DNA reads TGTGCCAGCAGCCGAGGGGGCGCGTATGAAAAACTGTTTTTT. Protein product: CASSRGGAYEKLFF.

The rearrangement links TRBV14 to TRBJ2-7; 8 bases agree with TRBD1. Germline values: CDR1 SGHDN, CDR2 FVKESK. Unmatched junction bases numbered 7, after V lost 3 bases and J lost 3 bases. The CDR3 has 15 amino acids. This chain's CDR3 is CASSHPTGGRYEQYF. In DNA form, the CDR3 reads TGTGCCAGCAGCCATCCTACAGGGGGGCGCTACGAGCAGTACTTC.

The CDR3 loop is CASSLRGRGTDTQYF. As DNA, the CDR3 is TGTGCCAGCAGCTTACGGGGCCGGGGCACAGATACGCAGTATTTT. The chain has TRBV11-2 and TRBJ2-3; the D call may be TRBD1 or TRBD2 (5 bases each). The germline V gene encodes CDR1 SGHAT and CDR2 FQNNGV. V gave up 2 bases and J gave up 1 base, with 10 bases separating them. The CDR3 has 15 amino acids. Together with reference TRBV11-2 and TRBJ2-3, the CDR3 gives the full variable domain: EAGVAQSPRYKIIEKRQSVAFWCNPISGHATLYWYQQILGQGPKLLIQFQNNGVVDDSQLPKDRFSAERLKGVDSTLKIQPAKLEDSAVYLCASSLRGRGTDTQYFGPGTRLTVL.

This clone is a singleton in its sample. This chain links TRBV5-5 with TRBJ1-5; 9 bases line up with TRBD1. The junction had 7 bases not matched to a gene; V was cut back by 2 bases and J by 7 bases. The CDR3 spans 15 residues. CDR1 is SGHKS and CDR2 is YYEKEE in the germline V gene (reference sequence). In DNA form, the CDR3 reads TGTGCCAGCAGCTTCCGGACAGGGGTAGGACAGCCCCAGCATTTT. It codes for CASSFRTGVGQPQHF.

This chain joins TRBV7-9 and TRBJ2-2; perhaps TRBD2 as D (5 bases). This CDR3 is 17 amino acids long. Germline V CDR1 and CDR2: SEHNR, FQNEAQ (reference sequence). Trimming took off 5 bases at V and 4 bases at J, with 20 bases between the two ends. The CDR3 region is CASSQPPSSRGTGELFF. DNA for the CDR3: TGTGCCAGCAGCCAACCCCCCAGTTCCCGGGGCACCGGGGAGCTGTTTTTT.

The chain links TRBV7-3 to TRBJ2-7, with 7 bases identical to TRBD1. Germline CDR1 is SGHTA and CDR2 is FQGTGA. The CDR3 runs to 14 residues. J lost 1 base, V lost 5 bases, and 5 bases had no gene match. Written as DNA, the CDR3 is TGTGCCAGCAGCGAACAGGGGAATTCCTACGAGCAGTACTTC. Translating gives CASSEQGNSYEQYF. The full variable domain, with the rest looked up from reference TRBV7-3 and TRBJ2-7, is GAGVSQTPSNKVTEKGKYVELRCDPISGHTALYWYRQSLGQGPEFLIYFQGTGAADDSGLPNDRFFAVRPEGSVSTLKIQRTERGDSAVYLCASSEQGNSYEQYFGPGTRLTVT.

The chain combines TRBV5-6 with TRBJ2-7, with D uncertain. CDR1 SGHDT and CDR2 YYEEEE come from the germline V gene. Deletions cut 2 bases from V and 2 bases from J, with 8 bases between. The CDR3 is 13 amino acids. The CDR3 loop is CASSLGRAYEQYF. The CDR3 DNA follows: TGTGCCAGCAGCTTAGGGCGCGCCTACGAGCAGTACTTC.

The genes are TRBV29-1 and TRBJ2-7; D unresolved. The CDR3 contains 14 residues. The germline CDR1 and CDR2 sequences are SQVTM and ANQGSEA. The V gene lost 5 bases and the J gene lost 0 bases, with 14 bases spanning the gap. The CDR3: CSVFDGTSSYEQYF. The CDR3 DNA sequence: TGCAGCGTTTTCGACGGAACGAGCTCCTACGAGCAGTACTTC.

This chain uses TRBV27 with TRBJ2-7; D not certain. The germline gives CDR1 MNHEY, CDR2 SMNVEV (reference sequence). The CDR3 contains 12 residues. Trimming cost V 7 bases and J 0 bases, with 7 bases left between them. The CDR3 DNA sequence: TGTGCCAGCATCCCTAGCTCCTACGAGCAGTACTTC. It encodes CASIPSSYEQYF.

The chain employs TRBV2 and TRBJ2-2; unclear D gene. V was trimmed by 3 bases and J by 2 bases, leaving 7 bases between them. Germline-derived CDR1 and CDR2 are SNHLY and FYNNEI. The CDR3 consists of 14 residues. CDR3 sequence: CASSETTNTGELFF. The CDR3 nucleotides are TGTGCCAGCAGTGAGACGACTAACACCGGGGAGCTGTTTTTT.

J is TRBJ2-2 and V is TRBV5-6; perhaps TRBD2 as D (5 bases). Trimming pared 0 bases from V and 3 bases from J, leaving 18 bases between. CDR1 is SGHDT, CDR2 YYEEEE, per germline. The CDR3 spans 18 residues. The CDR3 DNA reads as TGTGCCAGCAGCTTGGAAGTGCTGGGAGCTAAGGACACCGGGGAGCTGTTTTTT. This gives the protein CASSLEVLGAKDTGELFF.

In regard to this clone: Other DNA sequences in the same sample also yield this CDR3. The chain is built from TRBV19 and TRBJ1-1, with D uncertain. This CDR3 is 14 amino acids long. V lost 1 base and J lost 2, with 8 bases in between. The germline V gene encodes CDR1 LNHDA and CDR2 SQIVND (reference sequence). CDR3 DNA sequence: TGTGCCAGTAGTATAGGAGGGTTAAACACTGAAGCTTTCTTT. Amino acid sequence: CASSIGGLNTEAFF.

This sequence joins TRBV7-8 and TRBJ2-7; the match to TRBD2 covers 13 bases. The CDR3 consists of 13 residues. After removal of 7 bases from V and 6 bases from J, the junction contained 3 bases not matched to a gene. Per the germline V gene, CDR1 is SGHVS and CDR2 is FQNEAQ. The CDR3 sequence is CASTGLAGVEQYF. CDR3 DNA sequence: TGTGCCAGCACAGGACTAGCGGGAGTCGAGCAGTACTTC.

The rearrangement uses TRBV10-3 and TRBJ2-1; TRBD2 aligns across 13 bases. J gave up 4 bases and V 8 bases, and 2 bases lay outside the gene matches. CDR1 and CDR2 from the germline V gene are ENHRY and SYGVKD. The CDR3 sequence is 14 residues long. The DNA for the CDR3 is TGTGCCATCGGACTAGCGGGGGTATACAATGAGCAGTTCTTC. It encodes CAIGLAGVYNEQFF.